This note documents a single TCR beta chain sequence. Antigen specificity is unknown. Isolation of CD4+ and CD8+ T cells from PBMCs was achieved by sorting. The sample is drawn from a study of CD8+ T cells in alopecia areata. Findings and caveats of the study: Researchers reported that TCR sharing among patients proved less clear than in mice, possibly HLA-linked. Lesional scalp exceeded normal scalp in clonality, especially in alopecia totalis/universalis. Normal skin contains resident alphabeta T cells, and these are also sequenced in scalp samples.

Extraction and reverse transcription of RNA yielded cDNA as the sequencing template. Clones were sequenced by immunoSEQ multiplex PCR, and TCRdb holds only the in-frame ones, with some missing. Found here are roughly 150,000 clones, roughly 60% of them singletons; the top ten hold approximately 4.3%. The V end lost 1 base, the J end lost 2 bases, and 12 bases lay between the germline ends. This CDR3 is 15 amino acids long. From germline, CDR1 is SNHLY and CDR2 FYNNEI. The chain combines TRBV2 with TRBJ2-7, with D perhaps matching TRBD2 (6 bases). The sample taken for sequencing was CD4+ T cells sorted from blood. The origin of this receptor is a human donor in good health. The CDR3 region is CASSEGAGVTYEQYF. CDR3 bases: TGTGCCAGCAGTGAAGGAGCGGGTGTAACCTACGAGCAGTACTTC.